The T cell receptor (beta chain) described here comes from a study of shared clonotypes between healthy human individuals. Study-level findings and limits: Clonotypes which were not shared had lower generation probabilities than clonotypes that all four donors shared.

Concerning this clone: Its antigen is as yet unknown.

Sequenced by immunoSEQ multiplex PCR; TCRdb stores in-frame clones only, minus some. The sample shows some 800,000 clones, approximately 92% of them seen only once. CDR3 length: 10 residues. Trimming removed 3 bases at V and 3 bases at J, with 2 bases between. CDR1 is DFQATT, CDR2 SNEGSKA, per germline (reference sequence). CD45RO negativity and positive selection for CCR7 defined naive CD8 cells, a population that excluded terminally differentiated effector memory CD45RA+ cells. The sample taken for sequencing was naive CD8+ T cells sorted from blood. This chain links TRBV20-1 with TRBJ2-5; D not resolved. The sequence derives from a man aged 25-45 years in good health. CDR3 sequence: CSASEETQYF. The CDR3 nucleotides read TGCAGTGCTAGTGAAGAGACCCAGTACTTC.